The 13 T cell receptor beta chains below all came from one sample that was sequenced in a study of response to subunit inactivated influenza vaccine. TCRdb re-analysed the RT-PCR reads in MiXCR, keeping a single row per CDR3 protein. The sample holds hundreds of thousands of distinct CDR3 sequences, approximately 10% seen once. A further study also used this sample, focusing on T cells expressing NK-cell markers. That study reports: Making the TCR beta cDNA relied on 5'RACE template switching with UMIs.

The material sequenced was PBMCs from blood, taken on the day of vaccination. The source is a man aged 45-60 years who received an inactivated influenza vaccine.

This clonotype has only a few counts. The chain uses TRBV5-5 and TRBJ2-5; D not certain. V dropped 1 base and J dropped 5 bases, with 12 bases sitting between them. Per germline, CDR1 SGHKS and CDR2 YYEKEE (reference sequence). The CDR3 is 14 residues long. This chain's CDR3 is CASSLPGLRETQYF. CDR3 DNA: TGTGCCAGCAGCTTGCCCGGGCTTCGGGAGACCCAGTACTTC.

This clonotype has more than one count but fewer than ten. V gene TRBV9 combines with J gene TRBJ2-3, with TRBD2 as a possible D gene (6 bases). Germline CDR1 SGDLS, CDR2 YYNGEE. Trimming took 0 bases from V and 3 from J, leaving 17 bases between them. The CDR3 has 17 residues. The CDR3 sequence: CASSVDPHPGVTDTQYF. The CDR3 nucleotides are TGTGCCAGCAGCGTAGACCCTCATCCGGGAGTTACAGATACGCAGTATTTT.

The chain links TRBV6-1 to TRBJ2-2; 7 bases are a match to TRBD1. The length of the CDR3 is 14 residues. V shed 7 bases, J shed 1 base, and the junction held 3 bases outside the gene matches. CDR1 and CDR2 from the germline V gene are MNHNS and SASEGT. CDR3 sequence (DNA): TGTGCCAGCATGCAGGGGGTGAACACCGGGGAGCTGTTTTTT. Its translation is CASMQGVNTGELFF.

This clonotype was seen repeatedly, ten times or more. The chain recombines TRBV29-1 with TRBJ1-5, with 9 bases identical to TRBD1. Germline CDR1 reads SQVTM; CDR2 reads ANQGSEA. The trim removed 6 bases at V and 6 bases at J, leaving 6 bases unmatched. This CDR3 has 13 amino acids. CDR3 region: CSVRQGEAQPQHF. The CDR3 DNA sequence: TGCAGCGTCCGACAGGGGGAGGCTCAGCCCCAGCATTTT.

In this sample, this clonotype turned up a few times. The gene calls are TRBV5-1 and TRBJ2-7; 9 bases map to TRBD1. With V trimmed by 0 bases and J by 5 bases, 6 bases remained unmatched. Germline-derived CDR1 and CDR2 are SGHRS and YFSETQ. The CDR3 covers 15 residues. CDR3 residues: CASSLGGTGLDEQYF. The CDR3 DNA is TGCGCCAGCAGCTTGGGAGGGACAGGGCTAGACGAGCAGTACTTC.

The chain employs TRBV12-3 or TRBV12-4 and TRBJ1-1; a possible D gene is TRBD1 (6 bases). The CDR3 consists of 17 residues. V lost 3 bases to trimming and J lost 1 base, with 18 bases between them. CDR3 sequence: CASSLPSPGHKNTEAFF. CDR3 sequence (DNA): TGTGCCAGCAGTTTGCCTTCTCCGGGACACAAGAACACTGAAGCTTTCTTT.

This sequence joins TRBV5-1 and TRBJ1-6; D is uncertain. The germline CDR1 and CDR2 sequences are SGHRS and YFSETQ. The CDR3 length is 14 residues. Trimming shortened V by 0 bases and J by 8 bases, and 9 bases separated the two germline ends. The CDR3 region is CASSLGPQYSPLHF. CDR3 nucleotide sequence: TGCGCCAGCAGCTTGGGGCCGCAATATTCACCCCTCCACTTT.

This clonotype was observed a handful of times. V and J are TRBV5-1 and TRBJ2-3; D possibly matches TRBD1 or TRBD2 (5 bases each). This CDR3 is 14 amino acids long. Per germline, CDR1 SGHRS and CDR2 YFSETQ. Between the trimmed V and J ends, which lost 4 bases and 9 bases, there was a span of 18 bases. The CDR3 loop reads CASSKHRDPITQYF. The CDR3 DNA follows: TGCGCCAGCAGCAAACACCGGGACCCCATCACGCAGTATTTT.

This chain joins TRBV20-1 and TRBJ2-5, with TRBD2 matching 12 bases. The germline gives CDR1 DFQATT, CDR2 SNEGSKA (reference sequence). The length of the CDR3 is 21 residues. V dropped 1 base and J dropped 1; count of bases not matched to a gene: 19. In nucleotides, the CDR3 is TGCAGTGCTAGAGCTCCGGCCGGGACGGGACGACTAGCGGGGGCCCAAGAGACCCAGTACTTC. Its protein product is CSARAPAGTGRLAGAQETQYF.

This clonotype appeared a few times. This chain joins TRBV25-1 and TRBJ2-5; D may correspond to TRBD1 or TRBD2 (6 bases each). In germline, CDR1 is MGHDK, CDR2 SYGVNS. The CDR3 contains 16 residues. V was shortened by 1 base and J by 2 bases, with 14 bases between the two germline ends. CDR3 protein: CASSESKRGAQETQYF. In nucleotides, the CDR3 is TGTGCCAGCAGTGAATCGAAGAGGGGGGCACAAGAGACCCAGTACTTC.

The chain has TRBV7-2 and TRBJ1-5; perhaps TRBD1 as D (5 bases). This CDR3 has 14 amino acids. The V and J ends lost 1 base and 6 bases respectively, with 10 bases between them. Per the germline V gene, CDR1 is SGHTA and CDR2 is FQGNSA. The DNA of the CDR3 is TGTGCCAGCAGCTTAGGGACATTTATTCAGCCCCAGCATTTT. This translates into CASSLGTFIQPQHF.

Only a few counts were recorded for this clonotype. This chain joins TRBV4-3 and TRBJ2-1; 7 nucleotides line up with TRBD1. CDR3 size: 15 residues. Trimming removed 1 base from V and 6 bases from J; junction bases left unmatched: 6. Germline V gives CDR1 LGHNA, CDR2 YSLEER. This CDR3 is CASSQGVGQINEQFF. CDR3 coding DNA: TGCGCCAGCAGCCAAGGTGTGGGACAGATCAATGAGCAGTTCTTC.

This clonotype has only a few counts. The chain employs TRBV7-2 and TRBJ2-7, with 11 bases aligning to TRBD2. The CDR3 contains 14 residues. Germline V gene data show CDR1 as SGHTA and CDR2 as FQGNSA. V shed 5 bases and J 5 bases; nucleotides not matched to a gene: 5. The DNA for the CDR3 is TGTGCCAGCAGCCCTAGCGGGAGGTTGAACGAGCAGTACTTC. This codes for CASSPSGRLNEQYF.